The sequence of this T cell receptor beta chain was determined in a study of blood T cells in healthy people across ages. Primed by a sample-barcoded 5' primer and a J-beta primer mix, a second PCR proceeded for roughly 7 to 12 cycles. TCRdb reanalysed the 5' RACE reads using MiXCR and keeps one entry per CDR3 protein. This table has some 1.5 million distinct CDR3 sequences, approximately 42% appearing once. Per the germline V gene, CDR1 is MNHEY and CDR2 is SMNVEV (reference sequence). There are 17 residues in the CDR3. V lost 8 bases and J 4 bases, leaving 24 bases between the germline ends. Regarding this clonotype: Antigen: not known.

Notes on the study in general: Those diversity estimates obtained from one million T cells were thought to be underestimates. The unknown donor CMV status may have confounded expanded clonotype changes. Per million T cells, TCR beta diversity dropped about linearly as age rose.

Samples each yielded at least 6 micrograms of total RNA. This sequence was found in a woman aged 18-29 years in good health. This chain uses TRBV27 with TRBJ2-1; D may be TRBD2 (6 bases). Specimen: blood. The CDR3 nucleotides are TGTGCCAGCGACGAACTCGGGACTGAAGGGCGGTACAATGAGCAGTTCTTC. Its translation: CASDELGTEGRYNEQFF.